This TCR beta chain was identified during a study of Ad26.COV2.S vaccination and SARS-CoV-2 variants. Comment on this clone: The antigen is not known.

Study-wide points: Total T cell responses may have been underestimated by the TCR breadth and depth analyses. Following vaccination, spike-specific CD8+ and CD4+ T cell responses reportedly exhibited substantial breadth.

As to treatment: around 19 received Ad26.COV2.S at low or high dose, single or two shots; roughly five received placebo; per-sample allocation not given. It was on day 63 after the first vaccine or placebo injection that samples were taken. Clones were sequenced by immunoSEQ multiplex PCR, and TCRdb holds only the in-frame ones, with some missing. The sample has 350,000 to 400,000 clones, 70% to 90% seen once. This CDR3 contains 12 residues. Germline V gene data show CDR1 as LGHDT and CDR2 as YNNKEL (reference sequence). Trimming stripped 6 bases from V and 7 bases from J, with 10 bases between. Sequencing used peripheral blood, obtained in a trial of Ad26.COV2.S vaccine versus placebo. The receptor was derived from a person between 18 and 65 years old who received the Ad26.COV2.S COVID-19 vaccine or a placebo. This chain joins TRBV3-1 (or the pseudogene TRBV3-2) and TRBJ1-5, with D possibly being TRBD1 (5 bases). The DNA of the CDR3 is TGTGCCAGCAGTGAGGGGCTCCAGCCCCAGCATTTT. It encodes CASSEGLQPQHF.